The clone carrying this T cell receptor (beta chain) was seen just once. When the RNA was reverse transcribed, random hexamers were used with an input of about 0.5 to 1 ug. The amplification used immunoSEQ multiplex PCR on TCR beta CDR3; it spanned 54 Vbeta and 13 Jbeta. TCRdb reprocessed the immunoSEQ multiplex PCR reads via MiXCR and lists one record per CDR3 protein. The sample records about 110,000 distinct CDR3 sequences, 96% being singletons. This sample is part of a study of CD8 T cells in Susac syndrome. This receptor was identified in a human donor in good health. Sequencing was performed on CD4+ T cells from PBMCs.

CDR3 sequence: CASSLGDRQETQYF. CDR3 DNA: TGCGCCAGCAGCTTGGGGGACAGGCAAGAGACCCAGTACTTC. V is TRBV5-1 and J is TRBJ2-5, with 8 positions matching TRBD1. From germline, CDR1 is SGHRS and CDR2 YFSETQ. Trimming at V came to 0 bases and at J to 2 bases, leaving 0 bases not matched to a gene. This CDR3 is 14 amino acids long.